Below are 2 T cell receptor beta chains sequenced from a single sample in a study of shared clonotypes between healthy human individuals. Profiled with immunoSEQ multiplex PCR; TCRdb holds only in-frame clones, not every one. Of 400,000 to 500,000 clones listed, 70% to 85% are singletons. Sequences were obtained from PBMCs. The receptors here all came from a woman in her forties in good health. Some clones in this sample may be carry-over from other donors' samples.

The chain is built from TRBV5-1 and TRBJ2-3, with 10 bases matching TRBD2. The CDR3 is made up of 17 amino acids. Unmatched junction bases numbered 10, after V lost 1 base and J lost 5 bases. Germline V gives CDR1 SGHRS, CDR2 YFSETQ. The CDR3 loop is CASSLFTQREGLDTQYF. For the CDR3, the DNA is TGCGCCAGCAGCTTGTTTACTCAGCGGGAGGGCCTAGATACGCAGTATTTT.

This sequence joins TRBV30 and TRBJ1-5; 7 positions match TRBD1. Germline V CDR1 and CDR2: GTSNPN, SVGIG (reference sequence). CDR3 size: 14 residues. The V segment lost 0 bases and the J segment 7 bases; nucleotides outside the gene matches: 6. The CDR3 sequence is CAWSVKGADQPQHF. As DNA, the CDR3 is TGTGCCTGGAGTGTGAAGGGGGCTGACCAGCCCCAGCATTTT.